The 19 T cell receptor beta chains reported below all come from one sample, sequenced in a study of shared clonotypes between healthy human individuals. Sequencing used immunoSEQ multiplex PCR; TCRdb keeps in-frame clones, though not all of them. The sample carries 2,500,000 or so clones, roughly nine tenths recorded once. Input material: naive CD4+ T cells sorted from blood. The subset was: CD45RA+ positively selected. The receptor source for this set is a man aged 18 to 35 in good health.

CDR3 residues: CASSSDYEQYF. The CDR3 DNA sequence: TGCGCCAGCAGTTCGGATTACGAGCAGTACTTC. The chain carries TRBV10-2 and TRBJ2-7; D not certain. CDR1 is WSHSY and CDR2 is SAAADI in the germline V gene. The length of the CDR3 is 11 residues. V dropped 5 bases and J dropped 4 bases, with 6 bases sitting between them.

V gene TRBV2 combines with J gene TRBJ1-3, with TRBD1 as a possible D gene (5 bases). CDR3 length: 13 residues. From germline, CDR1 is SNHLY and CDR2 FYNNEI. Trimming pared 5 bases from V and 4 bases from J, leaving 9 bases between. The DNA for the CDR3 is TGTGCCAGCAGTTCAGGGTCCGGAAACACCATATATTTT. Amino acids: CASSSGSGNTIYF.

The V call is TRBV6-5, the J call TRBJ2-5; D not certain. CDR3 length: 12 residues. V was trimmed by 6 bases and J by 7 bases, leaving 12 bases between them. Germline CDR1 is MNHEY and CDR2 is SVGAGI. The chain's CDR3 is CASRSFKGTQYF. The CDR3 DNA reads TGTGCCAGCAGGTCTTTCAAGGGGACCCAGTACTTC.

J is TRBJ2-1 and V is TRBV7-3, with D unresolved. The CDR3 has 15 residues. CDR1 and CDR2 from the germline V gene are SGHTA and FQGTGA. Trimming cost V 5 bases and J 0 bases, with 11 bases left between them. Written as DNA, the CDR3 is TGTGCCAGCAGCCCGACTCTTTTCTCCTACAATGAGCAGTTCTTC. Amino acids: CASSPTLFSYNEQFF.

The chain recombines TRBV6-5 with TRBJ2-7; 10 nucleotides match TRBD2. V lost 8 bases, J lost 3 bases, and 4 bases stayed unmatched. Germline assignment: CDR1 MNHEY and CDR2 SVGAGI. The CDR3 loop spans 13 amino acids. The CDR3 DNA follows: TGTGCCAGCCGGACTAGCGGTTACTACGAGCAGTACTTC. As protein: CASRTSGYYEQYF.

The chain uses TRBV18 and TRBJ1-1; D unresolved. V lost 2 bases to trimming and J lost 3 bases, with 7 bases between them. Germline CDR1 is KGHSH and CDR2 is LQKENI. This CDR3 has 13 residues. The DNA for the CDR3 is TGTGCCAGCTCACCATGGGTCGACACTGAAGCTTTCTTT. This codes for CASSPWVDTEAFF.

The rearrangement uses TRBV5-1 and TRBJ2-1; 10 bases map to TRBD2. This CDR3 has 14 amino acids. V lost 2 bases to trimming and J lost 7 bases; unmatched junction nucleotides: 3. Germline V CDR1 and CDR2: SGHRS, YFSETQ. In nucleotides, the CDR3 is TGCGCCAGCAGCTTAGCGGGAGGGGGAAATGAGCAGTTCTTC. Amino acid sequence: CASSLAGGGNEQFF.

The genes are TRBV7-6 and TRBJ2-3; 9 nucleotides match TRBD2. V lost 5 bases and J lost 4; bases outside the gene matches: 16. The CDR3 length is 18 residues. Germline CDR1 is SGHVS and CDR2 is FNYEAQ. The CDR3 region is CASSPVGSSGSLPDTQYF. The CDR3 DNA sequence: TGTGCCAGCAGCCCCGTTGGAAGTAGCGGGAGTCTCCCAGATACGCAGTATTTT.

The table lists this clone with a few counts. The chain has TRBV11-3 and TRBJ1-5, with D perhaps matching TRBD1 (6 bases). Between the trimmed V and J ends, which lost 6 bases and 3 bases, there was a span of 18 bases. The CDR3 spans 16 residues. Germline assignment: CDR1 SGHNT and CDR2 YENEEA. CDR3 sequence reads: CASRKPGHSYNQPQHF. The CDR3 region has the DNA TGTGCCAGCAGGAAGCCGGGACATTCATACAATCAGCCCCAGCATTTT.

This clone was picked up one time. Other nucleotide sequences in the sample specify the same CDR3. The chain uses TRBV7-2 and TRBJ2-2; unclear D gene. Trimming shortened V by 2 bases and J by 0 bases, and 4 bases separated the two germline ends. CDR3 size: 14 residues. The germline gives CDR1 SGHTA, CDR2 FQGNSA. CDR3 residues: CASSLSTNTGELFF. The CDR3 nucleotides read TGTGCCAGCAGCTTAAGTACGAACACCGGGGAGCTGTTTTTT. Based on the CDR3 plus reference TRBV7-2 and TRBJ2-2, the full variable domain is GAGVSQSPSNKVTEKGKDVELRCDPISGHTALYWYRQSLGQGLEFLIYFQGNSAPDKSGLPSDRFSAERTGGSVSTLTIQRTQQEDSAVYLCASSLSTNTGELFFGEGSRLTVL.

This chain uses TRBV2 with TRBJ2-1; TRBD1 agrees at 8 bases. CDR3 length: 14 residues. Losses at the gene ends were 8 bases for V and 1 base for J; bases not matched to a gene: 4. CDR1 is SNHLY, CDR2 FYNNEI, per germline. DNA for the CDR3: TGTGCCAGCGGTCGGGACAGGTCCTACAATGAGCAGTTCTTC. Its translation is CASGRDRSYNEQFF. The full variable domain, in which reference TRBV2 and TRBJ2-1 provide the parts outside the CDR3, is EPEVTQTPSHQVTQMGQEVILRCVPISNHLYFYWYRQILGQKVEFLVSFYNNEISEKSEIFDDQFSVERPDGSNFTLKIRSTKLEDSAMYFCASGRDRSYNEQFFGPGTRLTVL.

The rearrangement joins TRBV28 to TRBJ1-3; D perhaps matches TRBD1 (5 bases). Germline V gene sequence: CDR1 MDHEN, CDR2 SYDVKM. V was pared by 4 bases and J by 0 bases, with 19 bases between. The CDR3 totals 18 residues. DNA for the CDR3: TGTGCCAGCAGTTACGACGCGCGGGGCAGCAACTCTGGAAACACCATATATTTT. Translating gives CASSYDARGSNSGNTIYF.

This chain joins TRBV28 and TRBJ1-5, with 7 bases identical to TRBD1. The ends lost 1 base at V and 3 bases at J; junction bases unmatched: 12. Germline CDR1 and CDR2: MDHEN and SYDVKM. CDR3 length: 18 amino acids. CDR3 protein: CASSLSVTRGPNNQPQHF. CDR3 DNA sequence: TGTGCCAGCAGTTTATCCGTAACGAGGGGGCCTAACAATCAGCCCCAGCATTTT.

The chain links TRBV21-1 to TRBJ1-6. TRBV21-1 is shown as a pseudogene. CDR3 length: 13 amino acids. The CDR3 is CASSGRRNSPLHF. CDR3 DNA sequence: TGTGCCAGCAGCGGCCGACGGAATTCACCCCTCCACTTT.

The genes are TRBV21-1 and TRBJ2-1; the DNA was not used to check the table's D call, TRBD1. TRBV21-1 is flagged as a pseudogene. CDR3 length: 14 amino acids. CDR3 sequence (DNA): TGTGCCAGCAGCAATTTGGCCCCAAGGGGTGAGCAGTTCTTC. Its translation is CASSNLAPRGEQFF.

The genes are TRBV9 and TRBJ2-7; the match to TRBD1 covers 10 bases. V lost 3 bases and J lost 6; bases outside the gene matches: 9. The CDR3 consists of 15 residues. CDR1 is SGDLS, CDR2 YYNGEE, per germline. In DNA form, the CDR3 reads TGTGCCAGCAGCGGATCGGGACAGGGGTTGGGCGAGCAGTACTTC. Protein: CASSGSGQGLGEQYF.

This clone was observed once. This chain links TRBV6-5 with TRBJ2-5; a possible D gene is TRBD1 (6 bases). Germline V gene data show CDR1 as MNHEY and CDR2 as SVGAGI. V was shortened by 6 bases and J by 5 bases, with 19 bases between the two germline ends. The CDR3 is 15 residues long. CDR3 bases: TGTGCCAGCAGGACCCGGGGACACCGGAGCGAGACCCAGTACTTC. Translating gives CASRTRGHRSETQYF.

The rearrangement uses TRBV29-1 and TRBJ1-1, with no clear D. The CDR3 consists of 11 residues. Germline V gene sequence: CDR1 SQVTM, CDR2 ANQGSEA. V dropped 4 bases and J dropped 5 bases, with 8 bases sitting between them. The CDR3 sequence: CSVVMRTEAFF. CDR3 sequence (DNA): TGCAGCGTTGTGATGAGGACTGAAGCTTTCTTT.

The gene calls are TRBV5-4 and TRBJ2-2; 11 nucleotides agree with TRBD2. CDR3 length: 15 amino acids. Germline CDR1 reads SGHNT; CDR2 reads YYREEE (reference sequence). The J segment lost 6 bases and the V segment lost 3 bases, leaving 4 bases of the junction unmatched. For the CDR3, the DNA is TGTGCCAGCAGCTATAGCGGGAGGGCCGCCGGGGAGCTGTTTTTT. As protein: CASSYSGRAAGELFF.